A single sample is the source of the 4 T cell receptor beta chains below, sequenced in a study of T cells after yellow fever vaccination. TCRdb re-called the 5' RACE reads through MiXCR, storing one row per CDR3 protein. The sample includes 150,000 to 200,000 distinct CDR3 sequences, roughly 6.2% seen only once; the top ten take roughly 3%. This material consisted of CD4+ T cells sorted from PBMCs, taken on the day of the first yellow fever vaccination. The receptors originated from a man between 18 and 35 years old who received the YFV17D yellow fever vaccine.

This chain uses TRBV7-2 with TRBJ1-1, with a tentative D call TRBD1 (6 bases). Germline-derived CDR1 and CDR2 are SGHTA and FQGNSA. The CDR3 runs to 13 residues. V lost 2 bases, J lost 6 bases, and 10 bases lay in between. The CDR3 region is CASSLRGSAEAFF. The CDR3 DNA sequence: TGTGCCAGCAGCTTAAGGGGGTCGGCTGAAGCTTTCTTT.

There are a few counts of this clonotype. The V call is TRBV7-6, the J call TRBJ1-1; 9 nucleotides match TRBD1. CDR3 length: 18 amino acids. Germline CDR1 and CDR2: SGHVS and FNYEAQ. The V segment lost 3 bases and the J segment 4 bases; nucleotides outside the gene matches: 15. CDR3 region: CASSFKPGQGSVGTEAFF. CDR3 DNA: TGTGCCAGCAGCTTTAAACCGGGACAGGGAAGCGTAGGCACTGAAGCTTTCTTT.

On this clonotype itself: This clone may be a read error of a much larger clone one base away. The chain has TRBV20-1 and TRBJ2-3; D remains unclear. The CDR3 is 10 amino acids. Deletions cut 3 bases from V and 6 bases from J, with 4 bases between. The germline gives CDR1 DFQATT, CDR2 SNEGSKA (reference sequence). The CDR3 reads CSARTDTQYF. As DNA, the CDR3 is TGCAGTGCTAGGACGGATACGCAGTATTTT.

This clonotype has at least ten counts. This chain uses TRBV7-6 with TRBJ2-2; D might be TRBD1 (5 bases). CDR3 size: 12 residues. Germline CDR1 and CDR2: SGHVS and FNYEAQ. With 5 bases removed from V and 7 bases from J, the gap between germline ends came to 8 bases. DNA of the CDR3: TGTGCCAGCAGCAACAGGATCGGGGAGCTGTTTTTT. It is translated as CASSNRIGELFF.